Listed below are T cell receptor beta chains from one sample, sequenced in a study of spatial heterogeneity in lung cancer. TCRdb redid the calling of the 5' RACE reads with MiXCR, one entry per CDR3 protein. This table holds approximately 93,000 distinct CDR3 sequences, 19% found once. This specimen consisted of PBMCs, obtained at follow-up. The source of these receptors is a male donor with early-stage non-small cell lung cancer. The CDR3 runs from the conserved cysteine through the conserved F or W. D genes are given only for firm matches. Rows give clone size only sometimes, using once, few, many, or a class for an expanded clone.

clone size	J gene	D gene	V gene	CDR3 protein	CDR3 DNA
-	TRBJ2-1	-	TRBV20-1	CSALFKGQFF	TGCAGTGCGCTCTTCAAAGGGCAGTTCTTC
-	TRBJ1-5	-	TRBV5-1	CASSLAVNQPQHF	TGCGCCAGCAGCTTGGCGGTCAATCAGCCCCAGCATTTT
few	TRBJ2-7	TRBD2	TRBV5-1	CASSPTSASSYEQYF	TGCGCCAGCAGCCCGACTAGCGCCAGCTCCTACGAGCAGTACTTC
-	TRBJ2-5	TRBD1	TRBV20-1	CSAVRQGSGETQYF	TGCAGTGCTGTAAGACAGGGAAGCGGTGAGACCCAGTACTTC
many	TRBJ1-5	-	TRBV20-1	CSARGGIENQPQHF	TGCAGTGCTAGGGGAGGGATAGAGAATCAGCCCCAGCATTTT
few	TRBJ1-5	-	TRBV4-3	CASSPEYGQPQHF	TGCGCCAGCAGCCCGGAGTACGGTCAGCCCCAGCATTTT
many	TRBJ2-1	-	TRBV18	CASSAIASLSYNEQFF	TGTGCCAGCTCAGCTATAGCGAGTTTGTCCTACAATGAGCAGTTCTTC
few	TRBJ2-2	-	TRBV7-2	CASSSKPYREGGELFF	TGTGCCAGCAGCTCCAAGCCTTACAGGGAAGGCGGGGAGCTGTTTTTT
many	TRBJ2-5	-	TRBV10-3	CAISVTNQEETQYF	TGTGCCATCAGTGTTACAAATCAGGAAGAGACCCAGTACTTC
-	TRBJ1-3	-	TRBV7-2	CASSPSATPGNTIYF	TGTGCCAGCAGCCCCAGTGCTACCCCTGGAAACACCATATATTTT
-	TRBJ1-2	-	TRBV5-1	CASSLDSYYGYTF	TGCGCCAGCAGCTTGGACAGTTACTATGGCTACACCTTC
few	TRBJ1-6	TRBD1	TRBV27	CASSPNRDSRLRRNSPLHF	TGTGCCAGCAGTCCAAACCGGGACAGCCGCCTAAGGAGAAATTCACCCCTCCACTTT
few	TRBJ2-3	-	TRBV1	CTSSQVNGLACTDTQYF	TGCACCAGCAGCCAAGTGAATGGACTAGCGTGTACAGATACGCAGTATTTT
many	TRBJ2-3	-	TRBV20-1	CSASVQPTQYF	TGCAGTGCTAGTGTCCAACCAACGCAGTATTTT